This TCR beta chain was documented in a study of T cells in women clearing cervical HPV infection. Study-wide background: Donors had HPV16-related CIN3 or worse; 2 had invasive cancer. Blood came at first lesion visit for cases, post-clearance for controls.

Study observations and caveats: T-cell numbers per sample were unknown and may explain richness differences.

Here immunoSEQ multiplex PCR was the method, and the copy in TCRdb shows in-frame clones only, minus some. This table holds some 24,000 clones. Notes on this clone: No antigen is known for it. From the germline J gene comes the end of the CDR3, since the read stops 3 residues before it.

Dot-blot hybridization genotyped cervical HPV amplified with MY09/MY11 PCR. Germline CDR1 SEHNR, CDR2 FQNEAQ (reference sequence). The CDR3 contains 14 residues. V is TRBV7-9 and J is TRBJ1-2, with a possible D match to TRBD1 (5 bases). Input material: blood buffy coat. The TCR originated in a woman aged 18-69 years with a cervical HPV16 infection that either progressed to CIN3+ or cleared (not recorded which). The CDR3 is CANGDFDRRNDYTF. CDR3 bases read: TGTGCCAACGGGGACTTCGATAGGCGTAATGAC.